These T cell receptor beta chains were read from a single sample in a study of early T cells in non-severe SARS-CoV-2 infection. TCRdb fed the 5' RACE reads into MiXCR, producing one record per CDR3 protein. The table includes around 67,000 distinct CDR3 sequences, around a tenth detected once. The sequencing input was whole blood. The receptors were gathered from an adult who was a healthcare worker with PCR-confirmed SARS-CoV-2 infection or an uninfected control (not recorded which). Each CDR3 is given with its conserved first and last residue. The D gene is left open where the match is weak. Not every row has a clone size; where given, it reads once, few, many or a size class.

size	D	V	J	DNA	CDR3
many	TRBD2	TRBV19	TRBJ2-1	TGTGCCAGTGCCCCCCTAGCGGGTGCCTCCTACAATGAGCAGTTCTTC	CASAPLAGASYNEQFF
many	TRBD1	TRBV5-4	TRBJ1-1	TGTGCCAGCACCCCCGGGACAGGGGAAGCTTTCTTT	CASTPGTGEAFF
few	-	TRBV6-4	TRBJ2-3	TGTGCCAGCAGTGACGAATTGGTGCCCCGAAGGTCGGCGCCACGATTCGGTACGCAGTATTTT	CASSDELVPRRSAPRFGTQYF
few	-	TRBV15	TRBJ2-7	TGTGCCACCAGCAGAGATCGCGGTCCCTACGAGCAGTACTTC	CATSRDRGPYEQYF
many	-	TRBV27	TRBJ2-2	TGTGCCAGCACGGGCAGTACGAACACCGGGGAGCTGTTTTTT	CASTGSTNTGELFF
many	TRBD2	TRBV11-2	TRBJ2-3	TGTGCCAGCAGCTTAGATAACCCGGGACTAGCGGGAGCGGATACGCAGTATTTT	CASSLDNPGLAGADTQYF
many	-	TRBV27	TRBJ2-1	TGTGCCAGCAGTTTAGGAGGACTCGATGAGCAGTTCTTC	CASSLGGLDEQFF
-	TRBD1	TRBV2	TRBJ1-1	TGTGCCAGCAACCGGCCAGGGGGCCCGGGCACTGAAGCTTTCTTT	CASNRPGGPGTEAFF
many	TRBD2	TRBV7-2	TRBJ2-5	TGTGCCAGCAGCTTATTGGGACTAGCGGCCGAGACCCAGTACTTC	CASSLLGLAAETQYF
few	-	TRBV7-3	TRBJ2-5	TGTGCCAGCAGCTCTCGACGGGGGCCGCAAGAGACCCAGTACTTC	CASSSRRGPQETQYF
many	-	TRBV6-6	TRBJ2-7	TGTGCCAGCAGCCCGCGAGTGGTAAGCGAGCAGTACTTC	CASSPRVVSEQYF
-	-	TRBV11-2	TRBJ2-2	TGTGCCAGCAGCTTAGAACTCCAAACCGGGGAGCTGTTTTTT	CASSLELQTGELFF
few	-	TRBV21-1	TRBJ1-5	TGTGCCAGCAGCAAAGGTCAGCCCCAGCATTTT	CASSKGQPQHF
many	-	TRBV11-2	TRBJ2-3	TGTGCCAGCAGGACAGGAATTCAAGATACGCAGTATTTT	CASRTGIQDTQYF
many	-	TRBV7-6	TRBJ2-7	TGTGCCAGCAGCTTAGCGGGCGGTTCCTACGAGCAGTACTTC	CASSLAGGSYEQYF
many	-	TRBV30	TRBJ2-7	TGTGCCTGGAGTCCTTCGACCGTTGGCTACGAGCAGTACTTC	CAWSPSTVGYEQYF
many	-	TRBV9	TRBJ2-3	TGTGCCAGCAGCGCCCCGAGAGATACGCAGTATTTT	CASSAPRDTQYF
-	TRBD2	TRBV12-3/TRBV12-4	TRBJ2-3	TGTGCCAGCAGTTTGCGGGAGGTGGCAGATACGCAGTATTTT	CASSLREVADTQYF
few	TRBD1	TRBV10-3	TRBJ1-1	TGTGCCATCAGAGGGGGACAGTTGAACACTGAAGCTTTCTTT	CAIRGGQLNTEAFF
-	-	TRBV2	TRBJ2-7	TGTGCCAGCTGCCTTAGCTACGAGCAGTACTTC	CASCLSYEQYF
few	-	TRBV20-1	TRBJ2-3	TGCAGTGCTAGTGACAGGTACCCCACAGATACGCAGTATTTT	CSASDRYPTDTQYF
many	-	TRBV18	TRBJ1-2	TGTGCCAGCTCACCGACAACAGGGCCTCAGCATCCTGGCTACACCTTC	CASSPTTGPQHPGYTF
-	-	TRBV6-2/TRBV6-3	TRBJ2-1	TGTGCCAGCAGTTACCCCCTTACCAATGAGCAGTTCTTC	CASSYPLTNEQFF
few	-	TRBV27	TRBJ2-2	TGTGCCAGCAAGGAGAACACCGGGGAGCTGTTTTTT	CASKENTGELFF
many	-	TRBV29-1	TRBJ1-2	TGCAGCGTTGCAGGTGCGTCAGACCAATATGGCTACACCTTC	CSVAGASDQYGYTF
-	-	TRBV29-1	TRBJ1-1	TGCAGCGTATCACTGGGGACTGAAGCTTTCTTT	CSVSLGTEAFF
many	-	TRBV7-2	TRBJ2-3	TGTGCCAGCAGCTTAATGCCACTTCGCACAGATACGCAGTATTTT	CASSLMPLRTDTQYF
many	TRBD1	TRBV15	TRBJ1-1	TGTGCCACCAGCAGAGATGGACAGGGAGGCTCTGAAGCTTTCTTT	CATSRDGQGGSEAFF
-	TRBD2	TRBV7-3	TRBJ2-1	TGTGCCAGCACAATGACCCCGACGGGGACTAGCGGGGGGGATAAGTTCTTC	CASTMTPTGTSGGDKFF
many	-	TRBV9	TRBJ2-3	TGTGCCAGCAGCGAAATCGGCGGAGATACGCAGTATTTT	CASSEIGGDTQYF
many	-	TRBV5-1	TRBJ2-7	TGCGCCAGCAGCTTGGACGCAGACTACGAGCAGTACTTC	CASSLDADYEQYF
few	-	TRBV11-2	TRBJ2-5	TGTGCCAGCAGCTTTGAAGGGACCCAGTACTTC	CASSFEGTQYF
few	TRBD1	TRBV29-1	TRBJ1-4	TGCAGCGTGTTGGACAGGGGGCGGCCAACTAATGAAAAACTGTTTTTT	CSVLDRGRPTNEKLFF
few	-	TRBV5-6	TRBJ2-7	TGTGCCAGCAGCTTGTTCGGGGTTCGGAACGAGCAGTACTTC	CASSLFGVRNEQYF
few	TRBD1	TRBV29-1	TRBJ1-1	TGCAGCGTTGCCGGGGACAGCACTGAAGCTTTCTTT	CSVAGDSTEAFF
many	TRBD1	TRBV6-1	TRBJ2-7	TGTGCCAGCAGTGAGACAGGGCTAGACTCCGAGCAGTACTTC	CASSETGLDSEQYF
many	-	TRBV7-7	TRBJ1-5	TGTGCTAGCAGCTTAACACCTAACTCCGATCAGCCCCAGCATTTT	CASSLTPNSDQPQHF
many	TRBD1	TRBV6-5	TRBJ1-3	TGTGCCAGCAGTTCGACAGGGGGAAACACCATATATTTT	CASSSTGGNTIYF
many	-	TRBV10-3	TRBJ1-1	TGTGCCATCAGCGCCGGGACACCGAACACTGAAGCTTTCTTT	CAISAGTPNTEAFF
many	-	TRBV6-6	TRBJ2-7	TGTGCCAGCAGTTGGGCTCAGGGGAAAACCTACGGGGAGCAGTACTTC	CASSWAQGKTYGEQYF
-	TRBD2	TRBV13	TRBJ2-1	TGTGCCAGCAGCTTAGGCCTTGGGGGGACTAGCTCATACAATGAGCAGTTCTTC	CASSLGLGGTSSYNEQFF
many	TRBD1	TRBV20-1	TRBJ1-2	TGCAGTGCTAGGAACGTTGACAGGGACTATGGCTACACCTTC	CSARNVDRDYGYTF
-	-	TRBV19	TRBJ1-4	TGTGCCACGCGGACACACACAACTAATGAAAAACTGTTTTTT	CATRTHTTNEKLFF
many	TRBD2	TRBV12-3/TRBV12-4	TRBJ2-1	TGTGCCAGCAGTCTAGCGGGGGACTCCTACAATGAGCAGTTCTTC	CASSLAGDSYNEQFF
many	-	TRBV6-1	TRBJ2-3	TGTGCCAGCAGTGAATCAAGACTAGGCACAGATACGCAGTATTTT	CASSESRLGTDTQYF
few	-	TRBV9	TRBJ2-7	TGTGCCAGCAGCTCCAGGGACCCCGCCTACGAGCAGTACTTC	CASSSRDPAYEQYF
many	TRBD2	TRBV7-8	TRBJ2-3	TGTGCCAGCAGACCGCCCCGAGTCCTAGCGGGGGCTTATGCGGAACGCACAGATACGCAGTATTTT	CASRPPRVLAGAYAERTDTQYF
many	TRBD2	TRBV7-9	TRBJ2-7	TGTGCCAGCAGCTCCTCCGGGACTAGCGGCTACGAGCAGTACTTC	CASSSSGTSGYEQYF
-	-	TRBV29-1	TRBJ2-3	TGCAGCGTTGAAGAGACTTCTACAGATACGCAGTATTTT	CSVEETSTDTQYF
few	TRBD2	TRBV2	TRBJ2-7	TGTGCCAGCAGGAGGACTAGCGGGACCTACGAGCAGTACTTC	CASRRTSGTYEQYF
many	-	TRBV19	TRBJ1-5	TGTGCCAGTAGTATAAAAGGGCAGCCCCAGCATTTT	CASSIKGQPQHF
few	TRBD2	TRBV20-1	TRBJ2-5	TGCAGTGCGACCGGGACTAGCGGGATATCCCAAGAGACCCAGTACTTC	CSATGTSGISQETQYF
many	TRBD1	TRBV6-1	TRBJ1-2	TGTGCCAGCAGTGGTATAAGCGGACAGGCCCTAGGTGGTGGCTACACCTTC	CASSGISGQALGGGYTF
-	-	TRBV20-1	TRBJ2-7	TGCAGTGCCCTAGCGAGTAGACAGGGCCCCTACGAGCAGTACTTC	CSALASRQGPYEQYF
many	TRBD2	TRBV20-1	TRBJ2-7	TGCAGTGCTACCTCGGGACTAGCCGTCTACGAGCAGTACTTC	CSATSGLAVYEQYF
many	-	TRBV6-6	TRBJ1-6	TGTGCCAGCAATCAGTATAATTCACCCCTCCACTTT	CASNQYNSPLHF
-	-	TRBV13	TRBJ2-5	TGTGCCAGCAGCTTATACCGGGGCGCGGGAGAGACCCAGTACTTC	CASSLYRGAGETQYF
many	-	TRBV7-6	TRBJ2-5	TGTGCCAGCAGCTTAGCTATGGCTACACAAGAGACCCAGTACTTC	CASSLAMATQETQYF
-	-	TRBV7-2	TRBJ2-3	TGTGCCAGCAGACTCAGAGGGGCCCAAGTGGCGCAGTATTTT	CASRLRGAQVAQYF